Listed below are T cell receptor beta chains from one sample, sequenced in a study of T cells after yellow fever vaccination. TCRdb re-derived calls from the 5' RACE reads in MiXCR, one entry per CDR3 protein. The data show 45,000 to 60,000 distinct CDR3 sequences, less than 8.5% seen once. The sample consisted of CD8+ T cells not binding an NS4B(214-222) dextramer, sorted from PBMCs, taken about 41 days after the first yellow fever vaccination. All receptors come from a man aged 18-30 years who received the YFV17D yellow fever vaccine. Both conserved end residues are part of each CDR3. Each record gives: clone size, J gene, CDR3 length, V gene, D gene, CDR3 DNA, CDR3 protein. D genes are given only for firm matches. Clone size is shown for a subset of rows, as once, few, many or a class of expanded clone.

>many|TRBJ2-1|15|TRBV7-9|TRBD1
TGTGCCAGCAGCGGCCGGGACAGGGGCTACAATGAGCAGTTCTTC
CASSGRDRGYNEQFF
>-|TRBJ1-4|15|TRBV19|-
TGTGCCAGTAGTAGGACAGTTGCAACTAATGAAAAACTGTTTTTT
CASSRTVATNEKLFF
>-|TRBJ1-2|15|TRBV25-1|-
TGTGCCAGCAGCGCTGGGGTGGGGATTGCGGATGGCTACACCTTC
CASSAGVGIADGYTF
>-|TRBJ2-1|16|TRBV7-9|-
TGTGCCAGCAGGGGGGGTTTGACTAGCTCCTACAATGAGCAGTTCTTC
CASRGGLTSSYNEQFF
>few|TRBJ1-1|11|TRBV20-1|-
TGCAGTGTTAAACATGTCACTGAAGCTTTCTTT
CSVKHVTEAFF
>many|TRBJ2-6|15|TRBV5-1|-
TGCGCCAGCAGCGACCCAGGGACTGGGGCCAACGTCCTGACTTTC
CASSDPGTGANVLTF
>few|TRBJ2-3|19|TRBV4-1|-
TGCGCCAGCAGCCAAGAGTTACGGGGGGCGCCCTCAACGCGGGATACGCAGTATTTT
CASSQELRGAPSTRDTQYF
>few|TRBJ1-2|14|TRBV27|-
TGTGCCAGCAGCCCAACAGGGATCATCTATGGCTACACCTTC
CASSPTGIIYGYTF
>many|TRBJ2-2|13|TRBV12-3/TRBV12-4|-
TGTGCCAGCAGGGGGCTGACCACCGGGGAGCTGTTTTTT
CASRGLTTGELFF
>many|TRBJ2-3|15|TRBV5-1|-
TGCGCCAGCAGCTTGGAGATCGAGGGGCCAGATACGCAGTATTTT
CASSLEIEGPDTQYF
>many|TRBJ2-1|12|TRBV29-1|-
TGCAGCGTTGAAGCTAGGTACAATGAGCAGTTCTTC
CSVEARYNEQFF
>-|TRBJ2-1|16|TRBV5-1|TRBD2
TGCGCCAGCAGAAGCCGGACTAGCGGGGATTTAAGTGAGCAGTTCTTC
CASRSRTSGDLSEQFF
>-|TRBJ2-7|14|TRBV19|TRBD1
TGTGCCAGTAGCTCCGGGACAGGGACCTACGAGCAGTACTTC
CASSSGTGTYEQYF
>many|TRBJ1-1|17|TRBV5-1|TRBD1
TGCGCCAGCAGCTTTCCGAGGGACAGCCCCATGAACACTGAAGCTTTCTTT
CASSFPRDSPMNTEAFF
>-|TRBJ1-1|13|TRBV24-1|TRBD1
TGTGCCACCAGGAGGACAGGGGACACTGAAGCTTTCTTT
CATRRTGDTEAFF
>few|TRBJ1-2|12|TRBV5-4|-
TGTGCCAGCTTCAGACCAGTTGGTGGCTACACCTTC
CASFRPVGGYTF
>many|TRBJ1-1|14|TRBV7-9|TRBD1
TGTGCCAGCAGCGTGGACAGGGTTAACACTGAAGCTTTCTTT
CASSVDRVNTEAFF
>few|TRBJ1-4|15|TRBV7-6|-
TGTGCCAGCAGCTATGGCCGGGACTTGAGGGAAAAACTGTTTTTT
CASSYGRDLREKLFF
>few|TRBJ2-7|15|TRBV5-1|-
TGCGCCAGCAGCTGGACGCCGGCGGCGACCTACGAGCAGTACTTC
CASSWTPAATYEQYF
>-|TRBJ1-1|14|TRBV10-2|TRBD1
TGCGCCAGCAGTGAGCCAGGGGGCAGTACTGAAGCTTTCTTT
CASSEPGGSTEAFF
>many|TRBJ2-2|12|TRBV29-1|TRBD2
TGCAGCGTCGGGAGGGGAATCGGGGAGCTGTTTTTT
CSVGRGIGELFF
>few|TRBJ1-4|16|TRBV4-1|-
TGCGCCAGCAGCCAAGGAGGGGGGCTCGCTAATGAAAAACTGTTTTTT
CASSQGGGLANEKLFF
>-|TRBJ2-5|15|TRBV10-3|-
TGTGCCATCAGTGAGTCTCGCAACAGCGGGGAGACCCAGTACTTC
CAISESRNSGETQYF
>many|TRBJ2-1|13|TRBV7-6|TRBD2
TGTGCCAGCAGCTTAAGCGGGGGCAATGAGCAGTTCTTC
CASSLSGGNEQFF
>many|TRBJ2-3|18|TRBV27|TRBD2
TGTGCCAGCAGTTTAGTCCTAGGCGGGAGGACTAAGGAGGATACGCAGTATTTT
CASSLVLGGRTKEDTQYF
>-|TRBJ1-5|13|TRBV19|TRBD1
TGTGCCAGTAGTAAGCAGGGGGCTCAGCCCCAGCATTTT
CASSKQGAQPQHF
>-|TRBJ2-5|16|TRBV6-1|-
TGTGCCAGCAGCGGCAAAAGGGCGCAAGTCGCAGAGACCCAGTACTTC
CASSGKRAQVAETQYF
>-|TRBJ1-2|11|TRBV6-2/TRBV6-3|-
TGTGCCAGCAGTCCGGGGTATGACTACACCTTC
CASSPGYDYTF
>-|TRBJ2-5|16|TRBV11-1|-
TGTGCCAGCAGCGAAAGGAGACAAGGACACCAAGAGACCCAGTACTTC
CASSERRQGHQETQYF
>-|TRBJ1-1|14|TRBV12-3/TRBV12-4|-
TGTGCCAGCAGTTCCTGGGGCCTCGGAACTGAAGCTTTCTTT
CASSSWGLGTEAFF
>few|TRBJ1-3|16|TRBV4-1|-
TGCGCCAGCAGCCAGTTAGGGATACTTGCTGGAAACACCATATATTTT
CASSQLGILAGNTIYF
>many|TRBJ2-2|12|TRBV6-6|-
TGTGCCAGCAGTGGTTGGACCGGGGAGCTGTTTTTT
CASSGWTGELFF
>many|TRBJ2-1|15|TRBV7-2|-
TGTGCCAGCAGCTTAACCGGGACTGGAGACAATGAGCAGTTCTTC
CASSLTGTGDNEQFF
>many|TRBJ2-1|16|TRBV4-3|-
TGCGCCAGCAGCCAAGATCGGGCAGCCAAGGCCAATGAGCAGTTCTTC
CASSQDRAAKANEQFF
>few|TRBJ2-5|16|TRBV7-9|TRBD1
TGTGCCAGCAGTCAATCCAGGACAGGGGGCGATGAGACCCAGTACTTC
CASSQSRTGGDETQYF
>many|TRBJ2-1|14|TRBV5-1|TRBD1
TGCGCCAGCAGCGTCGGGACAGGGATCAATGAGCAGTTCTTC
CASSVGTGINEQFF
>-|TRBJ2-1|15|TRBV4-1|-
TGCGCCAGCAGCCCTTACCCGAGCTCCTACAATGAGCAGTTCTTC
CASSPYPSSYNEQFF
>few|TRBJ2-7|13|TRBV6-2/TRBV6-3|TRBD1
TGTGCCACCAGTGATGGGACAGATGTAAGTTTGAACTTC
CATSDGTDVSLNF
>-|TRBJ1-1|13|TRBV6-1|-
TGTGCCAGCAGGCTCGGATCCAACACTGAAGCTTTCTTT
CASRLGSNTEAFF
>many|TRBJ1-5|16|TRBV4-1|-
TGCGCCAGCAGCCAAGATCTCCAGGGTCCTAATCAGCCCCAGCATTTT
CASSQDLQGPNQPQHF
>few|TRBJ1-1|14|TRBV7-6|TRBD1
TGTGCCAGCAGCCCCTGGGACAGGGGCACTGAAGCTTTCTTT
CASSPWDRGTEAFF
>few|TRBJ2-3|16|TRBV5-5|TRBD2
TGTGCCAGCAGCTTGGAAGCGGGGGGCTGGACTGATACGCAGTATTTT
CASSLEAGGWTDTQYF
>-|TRBJ2-1|11|TRBV6-2/TRBV6-3|-
TGTGCCAGCAGATGGTTGAATGAGCAGTTCTTC
CASRWLNEQFF
>many|TRBJ2-7|14|TRBV19|TRBD1
TGTGCCAGTAGTTCGGGACAGGGCTCCTACGAGCAGTACTTC
CASSSGQGSYEQYF
>few|TRBJ1-6|16|TRBV12-3/TRBV12-4|-
TGTGCCAGCAGTTTGGGCAGGAGCTCCTATAATTCACCCCTCCACTTT
CASSLGRSSYNSPLHF
>few|TRBJ2-5|21|TRBV11-2|TRBD1
TGTGCCAGCAGCTTATTCCCCTGGGCGGACAGGGGGGGATTTAGCCAAGAGACCCAGTACTTC
CASSLFPWADRGGFSQETQYF
>many|TRBJ2-7|15|TRBV15|-
TGTGCCACCAGCCCGCATGCAGGTGTTTCCTACGAGCAGTACTTC
CATSPHAGVSYEQYF
>many|TRBJ2-2|13|TRBV9|-
TGTGCCAGCAGCGTAGTAAGTCCCGGGGAGCTGTTTTTT
CASSVVSPGELFF
>few|TRBJ1-5|13|TRBV7-9|-
TGTGCCAGCAGCTTAGGTACCGATCAGCCCCAGCATTTT
CASSLGTDQPQHF
>many|TRBJ2-1|14|TRBV12-5|-
TGTGCTAGTGGTCCAGCTACAGGTTACAATGAGCAGTTCTTC
CASGPATGYNEQFF
>many|TRBJ2-7|14|TRBV5-6|-
TGTGCCAGCAGCGTGACAGGCAGCTCCTACGAGCAGTACTTC
CASSVTGSSYEQYF
>many|TRBJ1-1|15|TRBV4-1|TRBD1
TGCGCCAGCAGGGGCGCGGTGAGGGGGCCAACTGAAGCTTTCTTT
CASRGAVRGPTEAFF
>many|TRBJ2-2|18|TRBV6-1|TRBD2
TGTGCCAGCAGCCCCGGGAAGGGTCTAGCGGGGGATAGGTGGGAGCTGTTTTTT
CASSPGKGLAGDRWELFF
>-|TRBJ2-7|14|TRBV13|-
TGTGCCAGCAGCTTACACGGACTACCACAGGAGCAGTACTTC
CASSLHGLPQEQYF
>few|TRBJ2-1|15|TRBV5-1|TRBD1
TGCGCCAGCAGCGGGACAGGGAGCCCCTACAATGAGCAGTTCTTC
CASSGTGSPYNEQFF
>-|TRBJ1-5|13|TRBV7-8|-
TGTGCCAGCAGCGAACAGGCAAATCAGCCCCAGCATTTT
CASSEQANQPQHF
>-|TRBJ2-6|17|TRBV24-1|-
TGTGCCACCAGTGATTCCAAATCTGGCTCTGGGGCCAACGTCCTGACTTTC
CATSDSKSGSGANVLTF
>many|TRBJ2-3|15|TRBV29-1|TRBD1
TGCAGCGTTCTGCTCGGACAGGGGAGCCCAGATACGCAGTATTTT
CSVLLGQGSPDTQYF
>once|TRBJ2-7|12|TRBV6-2/TRBV6-3|-
TGTGCCAGCAGTTACGTTGTCGACGAGCAGTACTTC
CASSYVVDEQYF
>many|TRBJ2-1|13|TRBV11-3|-
TGTGCCAGCAGCTTAAACAGGCGAAATGAGCAGTTCTTC
CASSLNRRNEQFF